A selection of T cell receptor beta chains follows, all from one sample in a study of response to subunit inactivated influenza vaccine. TCRdb redid the calling of the RT-PCR reads with MiXCR, one entry per CDR3 protein. The sample shows about 620,000 distinct CDR3 sequences, roughly 10% of them seen only once. These data were also filed under a second study, of T cells expressing NK-cell markers.

Sequenced material: PBMCs from blood, taken on the day of vaccination. These receptors originate from a man aged 45-65 years who received an inactivated influenza vaccine. The CDR3 runs from the conserved cysteine through the conserved F or W. A D gene is named only where the DNA matches it firmly. Not all rows give a size; the values are once, few, many and, for expanded clones, a class.

>TRBV5-1|.|TRBJ2-1|few
TGCGCCAGCAGCTTTGGTGTCTATGAGCAGTTCTTC
CASSFGVYEQFF
>TRBV4-1|.|TRBJ2-2|few
TGCGCCAGCAGCCCCCGGGTGGGGGGAGGATATTACACCGGGGAGCTGTTTTTT
CASSPRVGGGYYTGELFF
>TRBV21-1|.|TRBJ2-5|.
TGTGCCAGCAGCAAGGTTGAGCGGATCCAAGAGACCCAGTACTTC
CASSKVERIQETQYF
>TRBV6-2/TRBV6-3|.|TRBJ1-4|.
TGTGCCAGCAGTTACTGGGGGAAGGCAACTAATGAAAAACTGTTTTTT
CASSYWGKATNEKLFF
>TRBV7-8|.|TRBJ2-5|.
TGTGCCAGCAGCTTACGAGGGGGGAAGACCCAGTACTTC
CASSLRGGKTQYF
>TRBV27|TRBD1|TRBJ2-7|.
TGTGCCAGCAGTTTTCAGGGACAGGGTCGGCACGAGCAGTACTTC
CASSFQGQGRHEQYF
>TRBV5-1|TRBD1|TRBJ1-2|few
TGCGCCAGCAGCCTGGGACAGGAAAATGGCTACACCTTC
CASSLGQENGYTF
>TRBV6-2/TRBV6-3|.|TRBJ2-7|few
TGTGCCAGCAGGTCCCCCTCTTGGACCTCCTACGAGCAGTACTTC
CASRSPSWTSYEQYF
>TRBV10-3|.|TRBJ2-5|few
TGTGCCATCAGTGAGTCTGCAAAGCAAGAGACCCAGTACTTC
CAISESAKQETQYF
>TRBV7-9|TRBD1|TRBJ1-1|few
TGTGCCAGCAGCCGACAGGGAGCTGAAGCTTTCTTT
CASSRQGAEAFF
>TRBV28|TRBD1|TRBJ2-2|once
TGTGCCAGCAACCACAGGGGATGGACCGGGGAGCTGTTTTTT
CASNHRGWTGELFF
>TRBV28|TRBD2|TRBJ2-3|.
TGTGCCAGCATCGGGGGGGGTGGTATTACAGATACGCAGTATTTT
CASIGGGGITDTQYF
>TRBV6-1|TRBD2|TRBJ2-7|few
TGTGCCAGCAGAAGACTAGCGGGAGTATACGAGCAGTACTTC
CASRRLAGVYEQYF
>TRBV29-1|TRBD1|TRBJ2-5|.
TGCAGCGTAAGGGGGCAGGGGGAGACCCAGTACTTC
CSVRGQGETQYF
>TRBV5-1|.|TRBJ2-1|many
TGCGCCAGCAGATTGGATGGGGGATACAATGAGCAGTTCTTC
CASRLDGGYNEQFF
>TRBV6-2/TRBV6-3|TRBD1|TRBJ2-7|.
TGTGCCAGCAGTAAGAACCCGGGACAGACCTCCTACGAGCAGTACTTC
CASSKNPGQTSYEQYF
>TRBV29-1|.|TRBJ2-2|many
TGCAGCGTTTCTGAAGGGGGCACCGGGGAGCTGTTTTTT
CSVSEGGTGELFF
>TRBV5-1|TRBD2|TRBJ2-5|.
TGCGCCAGCAGCTTCGGTAGCGGGAGGAGGGAGACCCAGTACTTC
CASSFGSGRRETQYF
>TRBV7-2|.|TRBJ2-5|many
TGTGCCAGCAGCAAGCAAGAGACCCAGTACTTC
CASSKQETQYF
>TRBV10-2|TRBD1|TRBJ2-3|few
TGCGCCAGCAGGCAAATACACAGGGGTCTACGGACAGATACGCAGTATTTT
CASRQIHRGLRTDTQYF
>TRBV20-1|.|TRBJ2-5|.
TGCAGTGCTTTCCCGGGACGTCAAGAGACCCAGTACTTC
CSAFPGRQETQYF
>TRBV24-1|.|TRBJ2-1|few
TGTGCCACCAGTGACGCACTCCCGGACTCGGTAGATGAGCAGTTCTTC
CATSDALPDSVDEQFF
>TRBV28|.|TRBJ2-1|few
TGTGCCAGCAGTGCCGGGACTGCCTACAATGAGCAGTTCTTC
CASSAGTAYNEQFF
>TRBV5-5|.|TRBJ1-3|few
TGTGCCAGCAGCTTGGGACTGTTATCGGACGGAAACACCATATATTTT
CASSLGLLSDGNTIYF
>TRBV3-1|TRBD2|TRBJ2-3|.
TGTGCCAGCAGCCAAGATGGAATAGCGGGAGGGCGAGTGCAGTATTTT
CASSQDGIAGGRVQYF
>TRBV25-1|.|TRBJ2-5|few
TGTGCCAGCAGGAAGACGGGGCCCTCAGGAGAGACCCAGTACTTC
CASRKTGPSGETQYF
>TRBV9|TRBD2|TRBJ2-3|.
TGTGCCAGCAGCGTAGTGGGACTAGGGCTTGGGGATACGCAGTATTTT
CASSVVGLGLGDTQYF
>TRBV20-1|TRBD1|TRBJ1-5|.
TGCAGTGTTCATGGACAGGGCGGTCAGCCCCAGCATTTT
CSVHGQGGQPQHF
>TRBV5-4|.|TRBJ2-5|.
TGTGCCAGCAGCTCCCGGGACCCCCAAGAGACCCAGTACTTC
CASSSRDPQETQYF
>TRBV2|.|TRBJ2-3|few
TGTGCCAGCATGGGTTTAGGGTCAGATACGCAGTATTTT
CASMGLGSDTQYF
>TRBV7-9|.|TRBJ2-3|.
TGTGCCAGCAGCTTAGGTTACAGGGAAGATACGCAGTATTTT
CASSLGYREDTQYF
>TRBV12-3/TRBV12-4|.|TRBJ2-1|.
TGTGCCAGCAGTTTACGGCTATATTCGTTC
CASSLRLYSF
>TRBV28|TRBD1|TRBJ2-7|few
TGTGCCAGCAGTCCCCTCCTGGACAGGGGGGCCGAGCAGTACTTC
CASSPLLDRGAEQYF
>TRBV7-2|.|TRBJ2-1|few
TGTGCCAGCAGCCCGATTGTTAATGAGCAGTTCTTC
CASSPIVNEQFF
>TRBV11-1|.|TRBJ2-5|.
TGTGCCAGCAGCCAACTAACCTTCGCGGGGGCCCCACGTGAGACCCAGTACTTC
CASSQLTFAGAPRETQYF
>TRBV6-2/TRBV6-3|.|TRBJ1-6|few
TGTGCCAGCAGTTACTCGAGGGGACGCCTTAATTCACCCCTCCACTTT
CASSYSRGRLNSPLHF
>TRBV5-1|TRBD2|TRBJ2-5|few
TGCGCCAGCAGCCGGCAGCGGGGGCCACAAGAGACCCAGTACTTC
CASSRQRGPQETQYF
>TRBV9|.|TRBJ1-1|many
TGTGCCAGCAGCGTAGTTTCGGGGCCGATGAACACTGAAGCTTTCTTT
CASSVVSGPMNTEAFF
>TRBV7-9|.|TRBJ2-3|few
TGTGCCAGCAGCGCTTCCATCAGCACAGATACGCAGTATTTT
CASSASISTDTQYF
>TRBV28|.|TRBJ2-5|.
TGTGCCAGCAGCTTCGACATATTCCAAGAGACCCAGTACTTC
CASSFDIFQETQYF
>TRBV6-1|.|TRBJ2-6|few
TGTGCCAGCAGTGAAGGGTTACGGGGCTCTGGGGCCAACGTCCTGACTTTC
CASSEGLRGSGANVLTF
>TRBV5-1|TRBD1|TRBJ1-4|.
TGCGCCAGCAGGTTGGACGGGACAGGCGATGAAAAACTGTTTTTT
CASRLDGTGDEKLFF
>TRBV5-1|.|TRBJ1-1|.
TGCGCCAGCAGCTTGGATGGGTTCATGAACACTGAAGCTTTCTTT
CASSLDGFMNTEAFF
>TRBV12-3/TRBV12-4|.|TRBJ2-2|.
TGTGCCAGCAGTGGAGGAGCCCTTTCCGGGGAGCTGTTTTTT
CASSGGALSGELFF